These T cell receptor beta chains were read from a single sample in a study of regulatory T cells in long-lasting Graves disease. TCRdb independently ran MiXCR on the multiplex PCR reads; one entry per CDR3 protein. The top ten clones hold under 20% of a sample with a few hundred thousand distinct CDR3 sequences, about an eighth of them seen once. The data were also submitted as part of a second study, on T cells in Graves' hyperthyroidism and ophthalmopathy.

Material: peripheral blood mononuclear cells (PBMCs), obtained at new diagnosis, from a patient treated with antithyroid drugs. These receptors came from a woman younger than 35 with Graves disease. CDR3s include the opening cysteine and the closing phenylalanine or tryptophan.

v_gene	len	CDR3aa
TRBV20-1	12	CSAHKLREAQYF
TRBV28	14	CASSLLGGAYEQYF
TRBV4-1	16	CASSPSGLAASNEQYF
TRBV12-3/TRBV12-4	14	CASSYPGSNTEAFF
TRBV7-2	17	CASSLRGTGFSNQPQHF
TRBV28	16	CASSPTGTLGVIEAFF
TRBV3-1	15	CASSPTSSLPDTQYF
TRBV18	13	CASSIFRTDTQYF
TRBV28	15	CASSWVGRTNEKLFF
TRBV7-2	16	CASSLDSDRYNYGYTF
TRBV7-3	13	CASSWRMDQPQHF
TRBV5-1	17	CASSPMDSSDMADTQYF
TRBV20-1	11	CSSGEVGAQYF
TRBV19	15	CASSLGGNSNQPQHF
TRBV20-1	13	CSAIKQGNYGYTF
TRBV3-1	16	CASSSGLAGIYNEQFF
TRBV6-1	16	CASNSPKHRMNTEAFF
TRBV4-2	17	CASSQDEAGASTDTQYF
TRBV29-1	13	CSVTSPRRDEAFF
TRBV4-1	17	CASSQDFLDSPIRPQHF
TRBV30	12	CAWRTGGDEQYF
TRBV5-5	15	CASSLGTGIFGEQFF
TRBV6-1	16	CASRILRVAGAGELFF
TRBV7-6	20	CASSSQRPGPTRKNTDTQYF
TRBV27	17	CASSSLMAASPHNEQFF